This entry lists 13 T cell receptor beta chains sequenced from one sample in a study of T cell responses to AZD1222 COVID-19 vaccine. Repertoires were generated with immunoSEQ multiplex PCR, while TCRdb's copy carries only in-frame clones and drops some. The sample includes about 120,000 clones, about 87% of them seen just once. Sample: peripheral blood, taken on day 0 of AZD1222 vaccination. These receptors all come from an adult in good health.

This CDR3 is CASSLIGDRDGYTF. CDR3 bases: TGTGCCAGCAGCTTAATAGGGGACCGGGATGGCTACACCTTC. This chain joins TRBV11-2 and TRBJ1-2; possible D gene TRBD1, 5 bases. Germline V CDR1 and CDR2: SGHAT, FQNNGV. Trimming stripped 2 bases from V and 6 bases from J, with 13 bases between. The CDR3 extends over 14 amino acids.

The J gene is TRBJ2-7, the V gene TRBV6-5; the match to TRBD1 covers 9 bases. With 6 bases clipped from V and 4 bases from J, the junction kept 7 bases outside the gene matches. The length of the CDR3 is 14 residues. Germline values: CDR1 MNHEY, CDR2 SVGAGI. CDR3 in DNA: TGTGCCAGCAGAAGAGGACAGGGGATATACGAGCAGTACTTC. This gives the protein CASRRGQGIYEQYF.

The rearrangement links TRBV3-1 (or the pseudogene TRBV3-2) to TRBJ1-1, with 10 positions matching TRBD1. Germline CDR1 LGHDT, CDR2 YNNKEL (reference sequence). After removal of 1 base from V and 6 bases from J, the junction contained 8 bases not matched to a gene. The CDR3 contains 16 residues. For the CDR3, the DNA is TGTGCCAGCAGCCAAGCTCTTGGGACAGGGGTCCCTGAAGCTTTCTTT. It encodes CASSQALGTGVPEAFF.

This chain connects TRBV5-6 to TRBJ1-2; no firm D call. The V end lost 0 bases, the J end lost 4 bases, and 16 bases lay between the germline ends. The CDR3 runs to 16 residues. Germline assignment: CDR1 SGHDT and CDR2 YYEEEE. This CDR3 reads CASSLEATGRRYGYTF. In nucleotides, the CDR3 is TGTGCCAGCAGCTTGGAGGCTACCGGGAGGCGCTATGGCTACACCTTC.

The V call is TRBV6-5, the J call TRBJ2-2, with a weak D call TRBD2 (6 bases). The CDR3 is 16 amino acids. V was pared by 0 bases and J by 4 bases, with 12 bases between. Germline V CDR1 and CDR2: MNHEY, SVGAGI. The CDR3 protein is CASSYSGGGGTGELFF. CDR3 DNA sequence: TGTGCCAGCAGTTACTCCGGGGGTGGAGGCACCGGGGAGCTGTTTTTT.

Remarks on this clone: An end of the junction differs from the germline gene, which may be a read error. J is TRBJ1-2 and V is TRBV3-1 (or the pseudogene TRBV3-2); D may be TRBD1 (6 bases). This CDR3 has 13 amino acids. Germline CDR1 reads LGHDT; CDR2 reads YNNKEL (reference sequence). The CDR3 DNA is TGTGCCAGCAGCCAAGATCTAGGCAGGGGCCGCCTCTTC. Translation gives CASSQDLGRGRLF.

V gene TRBV2 combines with J gene TRBJ2-1; D unresolved. Germline V gene data show CDR1 as SNHLY and CDR2 as FYNNEI. The CDR3 length is 15 residues. Trimming took 4 bases from V and 5 from J, leaving 15 bases between them. The CDR3 sequence: CASSGPLQKDNEQFF. CDR3 bases: TGTGCCAGCAGTGGTCCGCTCCAGAAAGACAATGAGCAGTTCTTC.

This clone was counted ten times or more. The chain recombines TRBV19 with TRBJ1-2; 8 positions agree with TRBD1. Germline lookup yields CDR1 LNHDA and CDR2 SQIVND (reference sequence). This CDR3 is 15 amino acids long. V lost 6 bases to trimming and J lost 3 bases; unmatched junction nucleotides: 9. The CDR3 DNA reads TGTGCCAGTAGCCAGTCAGGGGGCACATACTATGGCTACACCTTC. Translating gives CASSQSGGTYYGYTF.

This chain uses TRBV5-1 with TRBJ1-3; no clear D gene. Trimming stripped 4 bases from V and 7 bases from J, with 15 bases between. The CDR3 loop spans 14 amino acids. Germline V CDR1 and CDR2: SGHRS, YFSETQ. The CDR3 coding sequence is TGCGCCAGCAGCGACCGGACGACGGGGAACACCATATATTTT. Protein sequence: CASSDRTTGNTIYF.

The chain employs TRBV3-1 (or the pseudogene TRBV3-2) and TRBJ1-2, with D hard to call. Germline V gives CDR1 LGHDT, CDR2 YNNKEL (reference sequence). V was clipped by 1 base and J by 3 bases, with 6 bases between them. The CDR3 length is 13 residues. The CDR3 coding sequence is TGTGCCAGCAGCCAAGGGACCCACTATGGCTACACCTTC. This sequence encodes CASSQGTHYGYTF.

The chain couples TRBV27 to TRBJ1-5, with TRBD1 matching 10 bases. Germline V lookup: CDR1 MNHEY, CDR2 SMNVEV (reference sequence). J gave up 0 bases and V 5 bases, and 7 bases lay outside the gene matches. This CDR3 spans 17 amino acids. The CDR3 sequence is CASSQGTGDYSNQPQHF. CDR3 DNA: TGTGCCAGCAGTCAAGGGACAGGGGATTATAGCAATCAGCCCCAGCATTTT.

This clone was found once. This rearrangement joins TRBV30 to TRBJ1-2; D call uncertain. CDR1 is GTSNPN and CDR2 is SVGIG in the germline V gene (reference sequence). This CDR3 is 12 amino acids long. V lost 5 bases and J lost 6, with 13 bases in between. CDR3 region: CAWAPRTNGYTF. In DNA, the CDR3 is TGTGCCTGGGCACCCAGAACCAATGGCTACACCTTC.

This clone was counted a few times. V usage is TRBV2 and J usage is TRBJ1-6; a weak D match, TRBD1 (6 bases). Germline V gives CDR1 SNHLY, CDR2 FYNNEI. V lost 5 bases and J 7 bases, leaving 15 bases between the germline ends. The CDR3 consists of 15 residues. CDR3 protein: CASSPPEGGNSPLHF. The CDR3 coding sequence is TGTGCCAGCAGTCCTCCGGAGGGGGGGAATTCACCCCTCCACTTT.